This T cell receptor (beta chain) was profiled in a study of tumor-infiltrating lymphocytes in primary liver carcinoma. The wider study: Patients' primary liver carcinoma was surgically resected. Sample yields, roughly 3.5 to 7.13 million productive TCRbeta reads, were similar across the tissue types.

As to this clonotype: Its matching antigen is unknown. One base away lies a much larger clone, so this may be a sequencing read error.

Looked up from germline, CDR1 is WSHSY and CDR2 is SAAADI. This CDR3 has 16 amino acids. V was pared by 3 bases and J by 2 bases, with 14 bases between. From approximately 0.5 ug of total RNA, TCR beta-specific cDNA was reverse-transcribed using a constant-region primer. Three nested multiplex PCR rounds of slightly modified ARM-PCR generated TCR beta libraries. In the first two PCR rounds, TRBV1-TRBV30 forward primers were paired with a C-beta reverse primer, and each round lasted approximately 9 cycles. Using its own MiXCR run on the multiplex PCR reads, TCRdb lists one record per CDR3 protein. The repertoire holds around 330,000 distinct CDR3 sequences, roughly 60% seen once, with around 9.5% in the top ten. Regarding the study as a whole: It was in tumors, not blood, that the top-250-clone fraction was significantly higher (p = 0.039).

Unsorted whole blood served as the source of blood RNA, and germline DNA was extracted as well. This TCR came from a man aged 40-50 years with primary liver carcinoma and hepatitis B virus infection. Sequenced material: peripheral blood. This chain uses TRBV10-2 with TRBJ2-1; D might be TRBD1 (5 bases). The chain's CDR3 is CASSDPTRGAYNEQFF. Here the CDR3 DNA reads TGCGCCAGCAGTGACCCGACAAGGGGCGCCTACAATGAGCAGTTCTTC.